The 20 T cell receptor beta chains below come from one sample, sequenced in a study of T cells in Graves' hyperthyroidism and ophthalmopathy. Researchers amplified the TCR beta CDR3 regions from RNA transcripts. Primed by the HTBI set, a first-round RT-PCR was run on the TCR CDR3. TCRdb independently ran MiXCR on the multiplex PCR reads; one entry per CDR3 protein. The sample yields about 290,000 distinct CDR3 sequences, about 13% seen once. Specimen: blood. The receptors derive from a woman in her thirties or forties with Graves' hyperthyroidism.

This clonotype is deemed medium-sized. The chain combines TRBV28 with TRBJ1-2, with 7 bases matching TRBD1. Trimming at V came to 4 bases and at J to 2 bases, leaving 1 base not matched to a gene. In germline, CDR1 is MDHEN, CDR2 SYDVKM. CDR3 size: 13 residues. DNA of the CDR3: TGTGCCAGCAGTTCGGGACAGAACTATGGCTACACCTTC. This encodes CASSSGQNYGYTF.

The table lists this clonotype with a few counts. J is TRBJ1-1 and V is TRBV10-2; maybe TRBD1 (5 bases). Trimming shortened V by 8 bases and J by 5 bases, and 9 bases separated the two germline ends. Germline V gives CDR1 WSHSY, CDR2 SAAADI. CDR3 size: 11 residues. In DNA form, the CDR3 reads TGCGCCAGCGGCAGGGCTACTGAAGCTTTCTTT. This translates into CASGRATEAFF.

In its sample, this clonotype was seen many times. The chain joins TRBV11-1 to TRBJ2-7; 10 positions agree with TRBD2. The CDR3 is 16 residues long. After removal of 6 bases from V and 0 bases from J, the junction contained 8 bases not matched to a gene. CDR1 and CDR2 from the germline V gene are SGHAT and FQDESV (reference sequence). Written as DNA, the CDR3 is TGTGCCAGCAGTAGAGGACTAGCGGTTAGCTCCTACGAGCAGTACTTC. It codes for CASSRGLAVSSYEQYF.

This clonotype was picked up many times. J is TRBJ2-2 and V is TRBV20-1; the match to TRBD2 covers 9 bases. Losses at the gene ends were 4 bases for V and 0 bases for J; bases not matched to a gene: 0. This CDR3 has 14 amino acids. CDR1 DFQATT and CDR2 SNEGSKA come from the germline V gene (reference sequence). Here the CDR3 DNA reads TGCAGTGCTATAGCGGGAGCGAACACCGGGGAGCTGTTTTTT. Protein: CSAIAGANTGELFF.

Ten or more counts support this clonotype. This rearrangement joins TRBV12-3 or TRBV12-4 to TRBJ1-5; the D gene is possibly TRBD1 (6 bases). Trimming took off 5 bases at V and 5 bases at J, with 10 bases between the two ends. The CDR3 runs 13 residues. The CDR3 nucleotides are TGTGCCAGCAGTGAGGACAGCTATCAGCCCCAGCATTTT. This codes for CASSEDSYQPQHF.

Many counts were recorded for this clonotype. V usage is TRBV5-5 and J usage is TRBJ1-1; D is undetermined. The CDR3 consists of 15 residues. The V gene's germline CDR1 is SGHKS and CDR2 YYEKEE (reference sequence). The V gene lost 1 base and the J gene lost 4 bases, with 14 bases spanning the gap. The CDR3 nucleotides are TGTGCCAGCAGCTTGAGGTTCCCCCTGGCCACTGAAGCTTTCTTT. It specifies CASSLRFPLATEAFF.

This clonotype was seen many times. This chain uses TRBV18 with TRBJ1-1, with D perhaps TRBD1 (6 bases). Deletions cut 6 bases from V and 7 bases from J, with 21 bases between. This CDR3 is built from 15 residues. CDR1 and CDR2 (germline): KGHSH, LQKENI. In DNA, the CDR3 is TGTGCCAGCTCGAAGTACAGGGCGCCCGACCTTGAAGCTTTCTTT. Translation: CASSKYRAPDLEAFF.

This clonotype was seen a few times. In DNA form, the CDR3 reads TGTGCCAGCAGAAACTTGGGACTAGCGGGCTACGAGCAGTACTTC. Protein sequence: CASRNLGLAGYEQYF. The chain carries TRBV6-1 and TRBJ2-7, with TRBD2 matching over 12 bases. This CDR3 region has 15 residues. Germline V gene sequence: CDR1 MNHNS, CDR2 SASEGT. V dropped 6 bases and J dropped 3; count of bases not matched to a gene: 6.

This clonotype has a handful of counts. The J gene is TRBJ2-7, the V gene TRBV20-1; 8 positions match TRBD2. Trimming removed 0 bases from V and 6 bases from J; junction bases left unmatched: 10. In germline, CDR1 is DFQATT, CDR2 SNEGSKA (reference sequence). This CDR3 is built from 15 residues. The chain's CDR3 is CSARDPRGGGSEQYF. CDR3 bases: TGCAGTGCTAGAGATCCCCGGGGGGGCGGGAGCGAGCAGTACTTC.

This clonotype has at least ten counts. The chain employs TRBV7-9 and TRBJ1-6; 8 bases map to TRBD1. CDR3 length: 16 amino acids. V shed 7 bases and J 7 bases; nucleotides not matched to a gene: 12. The germline gives CDR1 SEHNR, CDR2 FQNEAQ (reference sequence). CDR3 DNA sequence: TGTGCCAGCACCCCTCCAGGGCCAGGGGGCAATTCACCCCTCCACTTT. Residues: CASTPPGPGGNSPLHF.

The table lists this clonotype with a few counts. The V and J genes are TRBV30 and TRBJ2-1; TRBD2 aligns across 9 bases. Per germline, CDR1 GTSNPN and CDR2 SVGIG (reference sequence). The ends lost 2 bases at V and 8 bases at J; junction bases unmatched: 4. The CDR3 totals 13 residues. CDR3 DNA sequence: TGTGCCTGGAGTACTAGCGGGTTCTATGAGCAGTTCTTC. It yields the protein CAWSTSGFYEQFF.

This clonotype has more than one count but fewer than ten. This sequence joins TRBV20-1 and TRBJ1-4; tentative D call: TRBD1 (5 bases). There are 15 residues in the CDR3. Trimming took 0 bases from V and 10 from J, leaving 18 bases between them. Germline V gene data show CDR1 as DFQATT and CDR2 as SNEGSKA (reference sequence). The CDR3 region has the DNA TGCAGTGCTAGAGATTATGGGACCGAACTGGGAAAACTGTTTTTT. Its translation is CSARDYGTELGKLFF.

CDR3 bases: TGCAGCGTTCTCGGACAGGGCGCTGGTGGCTACACCTTC. Encoded protein: CSVLGQGAGGYTF. This chain joins TRBV29-1 and TRBJ1-2; 8 bases match TRBD1. J lost 7 bases, V lost 5 bases, and 9 bases had no gene match. The CDR3 totals 13 residues. CDR1 is SQVTM, CDR2 ANQGSEA, per germline.

J is TRBJ2-7 and V is TRBV27; no firm D call. This CDR3 has 14 residues. Germline-derived CDR1 and CDR2 are MNHEY and SMNVEV (reference sequence). The V end was cut by 0 bases, the J end by 2 bases, with 8 bases between. The CDR3 here is CASSLSVSPYEQYF. CDR3 coding DNA: TGTGCCAGCAGTTTATCAGTATCCCCCTACGAGCAGTACTTC.

In this sample, this clonotype turned up a few times. J is TRBJ1-1 and V is TRBV19; D is perhaps TRBD1 (5 bases). CDR3 size: 14 residues. V lost 1 base and J 9 bases, leaving 15 bases between the germline ends. From germline, CDR1 is LNHDA and CDR2 SQIVND (reference sequence). CDR3 in amino acids: CASSIAGGWVKAFF. In nucleotides, the CDR3 is TGTGCCAGTAGTATAGCCGGGGGGTGGGTCAAAGCTTTCTTT.

This clonotype was seen a handful of times. V and J are TRBV12-5 and TRBJ2-6; 10 bases are a match to TRBD1. Germline CDR1 LGHNT, CDR2 FRNRAP. This CDR3 is 18 amino acids long. V lost 1 base to trimming and J lost 2 bases; unmatched junction nucleotides: 5. CDR3: CASGLAVGQGTGANVLTF. The CDR3, as DNA: TGTGCTAGTGGTTTGGCAGTGGGACAGGGGACTGGGGCCAACGTCCTGACTTTC.

This clonotype was counted at least ten times. V gene TRBV30 combines with J gene TRBJ1-1; D is possibly TRBD1 (5 bases). The length of the CDR3 is 11 residues. V was shortened by 5 bases and J by 6 bases, with 10 bases between the two germline ends. The germline CDR1 and CDR2 sequences are GTSNPN and SVGIG (reference sequence). CDR3 DNA sequence: TGTGCCTGGGAACAGGCCTCTGAAGCTTTCTTT. Protein sequence: CAWEQASEAFF.

This clonotype has a count of ten or more. This chain connects TRBV3-1 to TRBJ2-5; 13 nucleotides agree with TRBD2. Looked up from germline, CDR1 is LGHDT and CDR2 is YNNKEL (reference sequence). The CDR3 length is 17 residues. Unmatched junction bases numbered 11, after V lost 5 bases and J lost 5 bases. CDR3 amino acids: CASSSTGLAGEGETQYF. The CDR3 DNA reads as TGTGCCAGCAGCTCTACCGGACTAGCGGGAGAAGGGGAGACCCAGTACTTC.

This clonotype appeared a few times. V and J are TRBV3-1 and TRBJ2-1; D may be TRBD2 (5 bases). Germline lookup yields CDR1 LGHDT and CDR2 YNNKEL (reference sequence). V lost 7 bases and J 8 bases, leaving 18 bases between the germline ends. The CDR3 sequence is 14 residues long. In DNA, the CDR3 is TGTGCCAGCATGCCTGGAAGCGGACTGGATGAGCAGTTCTTC. Translated, it gives CASMPGSGLDEQFF.

The V gene is TRBV19, the J gene TRBJ2-1, with 7 bases fitting TRBD2. Germline values: CDR1 LNHDA, CDR2 SQIVND (reference sequence). This CDR3 region has 15 residues. J lost 8 bases, V lost 5 bases, and 12 bases had no gene match. CDR3 in amino acids: CASSLQGGIGYEQFF. In nucleotides, the CDR3 is TGTGCCAGTAGTTTGCAGGGAGGGATCGGTTATGAGCAGTTCTTC.